This passage covers 21 T cell receptor beta chains from one sample sequenced in a study of CXCR3-negative and CXCR3-positive naive CD8 T cells. In preparing the TRB cDNA libraries, 5' RACE with UMI labels was used. TCRdb reprocessed the 5' RACE reads; each CDR3 protein has one entry and no DNA is given. Its clone listing holds approximately 47,000 distinct CDR3 sequences. Sample: naive CXCR3- CD8+ T cells from blood. Subset: CD45RO-CCR7+CD27+CD95- naive CD8+ T cells lacking CXCR3 (TNR3-). Receptors originate from a human donor in good health. Some clones in this sample may be carry-over from other donors' samples.

The chain joins TRBV23-1 to TRBJ2-3; the D call from TCRdb, TRBD1, cannot be confirmed without DNA. Being an ORF, TRBV23-1 has a function that is uncertain. The CDR3 runs 15 residues. CDR3 amino acids: CASSQSCRGRDTQYF.

The chain joins TRBV5-1 to TRBJ1-1; checking the TCRdb D call of TRBD1 is not possible without DNA. CDR3 size: 13 residues. Germline V gene data show CDR1 as SGHRS and CDR2 as YFSETQ. CDR3 sequence reads: CASSYRGNTEAFF.

The CDR3: CASLGVFEQYF. V is TRBV28 and J is TRBJ2-7; the D gene TCRdb calls, TRBD1, cannot be checked with no DNA. Germline lookup yields CDR1 MDHEN and CDR2 SYDVKM. CDR3 length equals 11 residues.

This rearrangement joins TRBV4-1 to TRBJ2-7. Germline lookup yields CDR1 MGHRA and CDR2 YSYEKL. The CDR3 contains 16 residues. This chain's CDR3 is CASSQDRLTGSYEQYF.

The V call is TRBV29-1, the J call TRBJ1-2; TCRdb picks TRBD1, but there is no DNA to check that call. From germline, CDR1 is SQVTM and CDR2 ANQGSEA. The CDR3 is 12 residues long. CDR3: CSELTGNYGYTF.

V usage is TRBV27 and J usage is TRBJ2-7; TCRdb lists TRBD2, though no DNA is available to test this call. Germline V CDR1 and CDR2: MNHEY, SMNVEV (reference sequence). The CDR3 runs to 14 residues. The CDR3 is CASSPLAAGPEQYF.

V is TRBV6-4 and J is TRBJ1-2; without DNA, the TCRdb call of TRBD1 cannot be checked. Germline CDR1 is MRHNA and CDR2 is SNTAGT. The CDR3 consists of 15 residues. The CDR3 reads CASRDRDNSNYGYTF.

This chain joins TRBV4-3 and TRBJ2-7; the TRBD1 assignment by TCRdb is unverifiable without DNA. The CDR3 is 15 amino acids. Germline V gene lookup returns CDR1 LGHNA and CDR2 YSLEER. The CDR3 sequence is CASSQDTQGELEQYF.

This chain links TRBV7-8 with TRBJ2-1. This CDR3 is 15 amino acids long. The germline CDR1 and CDR2 sequences are SGHVS and FQNEAQ. The chain's CDR3 is CASSLGPSPDNEQFF. Full variable domain (remainder filled in from reference TRBV7-8 and TRBJ2-1): GAGVSQSPRYKVAKRGQDVALRCDPISGHVSLFWYQQALGQGPEFLTYFQNEAQLDKSGLPSDRFFAERPEGSVSTLKIQRTQQEDSAVYLCASSLGPSPDNEQFFGPGTRLTVL.

The rearrangement links TRBV4-2 to TRBJ1-3; TCRdb's D call, TRBD1, is unchecked because there is no DNA. Germline-derived CDR1 and CDR2 are LGHNA and YNFKEQ. CDR3 size: 12 residues. The CDR3 is CASSQGQGARYF.

This chain joins TRBV6-1 and TRBJ2-1; the D call of TRBD2 rests on TCRdb alone, since no DNA is present to check it. The CDR3 is 15 amino acids. In germline, CDR1 is MNHNS, CDR2 SASEGT. The CDR3 protein is CASSLAGGLDNEQFF.

The rearrangement uses TRBV11-2 and TRBJ2-3; TCRdb designates TRBD1, a call that cannot be tested without DNA. Germline V lookup: CDR1 SGHAT, CDR2 FQNNGV. CDR3 length: 16 residues. CDR3 region: CVSRPFEGGPRDTQYF.

The chain combines TRBV28 with TRBJ2-5; TCRdb lists TRBD1, though no DNA is available to test this call. The CDR3 is 14 residues long. CDR1 and CDR2 from the germline V gene are MDHEN and SYDVKM. The chain's CDR3 is CASSLTGLFGTQYF.

V is TRBV5-1 and J is TRBJ2-1; TCRdb outputs TRBD2, but without DNA this stays unchecked. This CDR3 contains 15 residues. Germline V gene data show CDR1 as SGHRS and CDR2 as YFSETQ. CDR3 residues: CASSLELAGNNEQFF.

The chain is built from TRBV29-1 and TRBJ2-1; TCRdb's assignment of TRBD1 cannot be checked, as there is no DNA. Germline-derived CDR1 and CDR2 are SQVTM and ANQGSEA. CDR3 length: 13 residues. CDR3 protein: CSVDSQGTNEQFF.

J is TRBJ2-5 and V is TRBV28; TCRdb reports TRBD1, a call that lacks DNA to check it against. The CDR3 is made up of 14 amino acids. CDR1 MDHEN and CDR2 SYDVKM come from the germline V gene. The CDR3: CASSPRTIKETQYF. Complete variable domain (other parts from reference TRBV28 and TRBJ2-5): DVKVTQSSRYLVKRTGEKVFLECVQDMDHENMFWYRQDPGLGLRLIYFSYDVKMKEKGDIPEGYSVSREKKERFSLILESASTNQTSMYLCASSPRTIKETQYFGPGTRLLVL.

The chain combines TRBV7-2 with TRBJ2-3; the D call from TCRdb, TRBD1, cannot be confirmed without DNA. Germline V gene lookup returns CDR1 SGHTA and CDR2 FQGNSA. The CDR3 is 15 amino acids. The CDR3 protein is CASSYRPAYTDTQYF.

The V and J genes are TRBV28 and TRBJ2-7; checking the TCRdb D call of TRBD2 is not possible without DNA. This CDR3 is built from 17 residues. Germline-derived CDR1 and CDR2 are MDHEN and SYDVKM. The CDR3 sequence: CASSSSASGSSSYEQYF.

The chain links TRBV29-1 to TRBJ2-7. Germline loops: CDR1 SQVTM, CDR2 ANQGSEA. The CDR3 is made up of 11 amino acids. The CDR3 sequence: CSVSVSYEQYF.

J is TRBJ2-5 and V is TRBV29-1; TCRdb's assignment of TRBD1 cannot be checked, as there is no DNA. This CDR3 comprises 12 residues. Germline CDR1 reads SQVTM; CDR2 reads ANQGSEA. CDR3 loop: CSADRGRETQYF.

V is TRBV28 and J is TRBJ2-7; without DNA, the TCRdb call of TRBD1 cannot be checked. Germline loops: CDR1 MDHEN, CDR2 SYDVKM. This CDR3 has 14 amino acids. This chain's CDR3 is CASSDRVILREQYF.